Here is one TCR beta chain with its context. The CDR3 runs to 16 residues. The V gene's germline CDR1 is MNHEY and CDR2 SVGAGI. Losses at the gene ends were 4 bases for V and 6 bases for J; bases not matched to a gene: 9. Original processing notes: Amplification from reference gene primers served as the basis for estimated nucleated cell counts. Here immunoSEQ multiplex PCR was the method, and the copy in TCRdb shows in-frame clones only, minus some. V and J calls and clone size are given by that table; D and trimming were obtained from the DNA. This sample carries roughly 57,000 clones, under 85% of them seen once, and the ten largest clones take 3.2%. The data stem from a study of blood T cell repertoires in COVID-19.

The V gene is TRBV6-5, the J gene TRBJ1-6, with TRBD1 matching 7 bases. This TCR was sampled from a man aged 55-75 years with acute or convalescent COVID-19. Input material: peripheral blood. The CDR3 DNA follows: TGTGCCAGCAGTTTGGGCCAGGGGGTGGGTAATTCACCCCTCCACTTT. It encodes CASSLGQGVGNSPLHF.